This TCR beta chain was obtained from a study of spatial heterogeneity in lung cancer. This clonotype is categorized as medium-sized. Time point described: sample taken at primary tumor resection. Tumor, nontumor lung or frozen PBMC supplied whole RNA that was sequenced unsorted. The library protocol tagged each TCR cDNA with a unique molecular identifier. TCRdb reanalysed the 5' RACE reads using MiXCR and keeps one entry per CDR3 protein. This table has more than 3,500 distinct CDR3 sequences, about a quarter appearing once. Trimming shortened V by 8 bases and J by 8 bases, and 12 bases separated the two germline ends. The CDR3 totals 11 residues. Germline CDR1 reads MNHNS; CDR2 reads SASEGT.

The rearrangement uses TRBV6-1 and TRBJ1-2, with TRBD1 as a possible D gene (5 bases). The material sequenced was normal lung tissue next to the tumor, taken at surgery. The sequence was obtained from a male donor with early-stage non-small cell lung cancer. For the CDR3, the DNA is TGTGCCAGCGGGGCAGGCTTGGGCTACACCTTC. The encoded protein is CASGAGLGYTF.